Included here is one TCR beta chain sequence, with context. The sample comes from a study of blood T cell repertoires in COVID-19. Sequenced by immunoSEQ multiplex PCR; TCRdb stores in-frame clones only, minus some. The sample records roughly 230,000 clones, about 86% being singletons. Participants' own reports of clinical history determined their cohort assignment. Recovered status applied to Cohort 3 donors who had two consecutive negative PCRs. It also applied to those with clearance or with symptom resolution. Trimming removed 3 bases at V and 5 bases at J, with 14 bases between. Germline V gene sequence: CDR1 SGHRS, CDR2 YFSETQ. The CDR3 is 15 amino acids.

Source material: PBMCs or T cells enriched from blood (not recorded which). The clonotype comes from a man in his fifties or sixties who had recovered from COVID-19. The chain joins TRBV5-1 to TRBJ1-4; D is possibly TRBD1 (5 bases). The CDR3 is CASSSTRGGNEKLFF. CDR3 DNA: TGCGCCAGCAGCTCGACGCGGGGGGGAAATGAAAAACTGTTTTTT.